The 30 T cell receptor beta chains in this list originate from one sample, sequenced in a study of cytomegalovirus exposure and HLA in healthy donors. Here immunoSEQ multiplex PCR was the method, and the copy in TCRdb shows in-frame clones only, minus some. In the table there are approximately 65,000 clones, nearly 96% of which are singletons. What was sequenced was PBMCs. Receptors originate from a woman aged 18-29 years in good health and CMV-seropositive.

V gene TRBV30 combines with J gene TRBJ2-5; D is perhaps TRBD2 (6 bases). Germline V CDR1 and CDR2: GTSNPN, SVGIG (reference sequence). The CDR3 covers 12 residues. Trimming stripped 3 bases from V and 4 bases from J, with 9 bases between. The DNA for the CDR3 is TGTGCCTGGAGGGGGGGTGGAGAGACCCAGTACTTC. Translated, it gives CAWRGGGETQYF. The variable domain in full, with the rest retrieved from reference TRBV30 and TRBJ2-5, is SQTIHQWPATLVQPVGSPLSLECTVEGTSNPNLYWYRQAAGRGLQLLFYSVGIGQISSEVPQNLSASRPQDRQFILSSKKLLLSDSGFYLCAWRGGGETQYFGPGTRLLVL.

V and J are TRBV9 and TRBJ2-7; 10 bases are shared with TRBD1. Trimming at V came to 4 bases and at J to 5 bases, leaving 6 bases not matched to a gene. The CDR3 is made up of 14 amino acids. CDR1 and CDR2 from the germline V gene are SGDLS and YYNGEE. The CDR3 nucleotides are TGTGCCAGCAGCTTCCGGGACAGGGGAAACGAGCAGTACTTC. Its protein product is CASSFRDRGNEQYF.

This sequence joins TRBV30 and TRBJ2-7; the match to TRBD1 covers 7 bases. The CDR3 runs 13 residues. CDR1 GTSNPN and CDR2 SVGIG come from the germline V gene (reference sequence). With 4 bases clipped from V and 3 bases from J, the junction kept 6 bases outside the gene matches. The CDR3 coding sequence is TGTGCCTGGACTCCGGACAGGAACTACGAGCAGTACTTC. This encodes CAWTPDRNYEQYF. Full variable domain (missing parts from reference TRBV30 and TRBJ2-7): SQTIHQWPATLVQPVGSPLSLECTVEGTSNPNLYWYRQAAGRGLQLLFYSVGIGQISSEVPQNLSASRPQDRQFILSSKKLLLSDSGFYLCAWTPDRNYEQYFGPGTRLTVT.

This CDR3 is CASSLPHRLLAKNIQYF. The CDR3 bases are TGTGCCAGCAGCTTACCCCATCGACTTTTAGCCAAAAACATTCAGTACTTC. This rearrangement joins TRBV7-2 to TRBJ2-4; no clear D. Between the trimmed V and J ends, which lost 2 bases and 0 bases, there was a span of 14 bases. This CDR3 has 17 residues. The germline CDR1 and CDR2 sequences are SGHTA and FQGNSA.

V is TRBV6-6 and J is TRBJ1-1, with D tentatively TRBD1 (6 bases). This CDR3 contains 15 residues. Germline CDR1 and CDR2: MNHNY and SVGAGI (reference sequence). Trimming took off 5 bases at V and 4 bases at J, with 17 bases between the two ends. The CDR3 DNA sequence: TGTGCCAGCAGTGTATCAACAGGGAGGGGCACTGAAGCTTTCTTT. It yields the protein CASSVSTGRGTEAFF.

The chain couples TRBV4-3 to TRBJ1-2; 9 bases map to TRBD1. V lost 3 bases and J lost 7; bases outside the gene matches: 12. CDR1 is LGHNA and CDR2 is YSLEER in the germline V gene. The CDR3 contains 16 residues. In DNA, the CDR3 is TGCGCCAGCAGCCATCGGACAGGGGACACGGCTGCTGGCTACACCTTC. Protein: CASSHRTGDTAAGYTF.

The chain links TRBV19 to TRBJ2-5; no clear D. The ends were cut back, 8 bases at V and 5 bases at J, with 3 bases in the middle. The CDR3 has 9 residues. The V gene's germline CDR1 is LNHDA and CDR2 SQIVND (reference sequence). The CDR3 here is CASRETQYF. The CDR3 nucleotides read TGTGCCAGTCGGGAGACCCAGTACTTC.

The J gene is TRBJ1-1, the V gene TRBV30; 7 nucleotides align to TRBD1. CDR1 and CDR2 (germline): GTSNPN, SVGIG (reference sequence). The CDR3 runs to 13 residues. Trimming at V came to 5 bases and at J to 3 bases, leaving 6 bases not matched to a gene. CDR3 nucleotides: TGTGCCTGGGAAACACAGGGGCACACTGAAGCTTTCTTT. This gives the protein CAWETQGHTEAFF.

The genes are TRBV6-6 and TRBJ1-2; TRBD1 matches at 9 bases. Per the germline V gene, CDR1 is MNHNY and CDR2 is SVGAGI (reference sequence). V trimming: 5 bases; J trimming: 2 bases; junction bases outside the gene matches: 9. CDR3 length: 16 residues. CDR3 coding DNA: TGTGCCAGCAGTCGTACAACCGGGACAGGGAACTATGGCTACACCTTC. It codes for CASSRTTGTGNYGYTF.

The chain's CDR3 is CASSPAGTSIDEQFF. DNA for the CDR3: TGTGCCAGCAGCCCGGCCGGGACTAGCATCGATGAGCAGTTCTTC. The V gene is TRBV7-9, the J gene TRBJ2-1, with 9 bases lining up with TRBD2. This CDR3 is 15 amino acids long. CDR1 and CDR2 (germline): SEHNR, FQNEAQ (reference sequence). With 5 bases clipped from V and 8 bases from J, the junction kept 10 bases outside the gene matches.

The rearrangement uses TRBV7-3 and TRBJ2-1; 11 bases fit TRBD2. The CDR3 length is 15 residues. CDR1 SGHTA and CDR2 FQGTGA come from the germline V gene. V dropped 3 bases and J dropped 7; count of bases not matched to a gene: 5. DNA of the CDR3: TGTGCCAGCAGCTTGCTAGCGGGAGGATTTAATGAGCAGTTCTTC. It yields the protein CASSLLAGGFNEQFF. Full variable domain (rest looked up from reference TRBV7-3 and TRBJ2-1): GAGVSQTPSNKVTEKGKYVELRCDPISGHTALYWYRQSLGQGPEFLIYFQGTGAADDSGLPNDRFFAVRPEGSVSTLKIQRTERGDSAVYLCASSLLAGGFNEQFFGPGTRLTVL.

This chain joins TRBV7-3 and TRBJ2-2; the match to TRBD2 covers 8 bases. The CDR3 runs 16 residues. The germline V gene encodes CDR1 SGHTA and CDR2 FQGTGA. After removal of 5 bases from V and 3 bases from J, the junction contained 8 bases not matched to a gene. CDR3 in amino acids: CASSPTGTRDTGELFF. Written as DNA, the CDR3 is TGTGCCAGCAGCCCGACCGGGACTAGGGACACCGGGGAGCTGTTTTTT.

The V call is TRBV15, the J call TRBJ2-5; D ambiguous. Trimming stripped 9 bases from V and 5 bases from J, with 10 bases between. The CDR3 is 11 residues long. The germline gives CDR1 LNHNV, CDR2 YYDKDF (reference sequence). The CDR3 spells CATRSVETQYF. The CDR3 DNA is TGTGCCACGCGGAGTGTCGAGACCCAGTACTTC.

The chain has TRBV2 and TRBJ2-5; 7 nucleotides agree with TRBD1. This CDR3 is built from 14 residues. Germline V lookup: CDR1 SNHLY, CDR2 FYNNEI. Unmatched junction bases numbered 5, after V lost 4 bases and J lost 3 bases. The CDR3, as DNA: TGTGCCAGCAGTGTCAGGGACAGAGAAGAGACCCAGTACTTC. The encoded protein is CASSVRDREETQYF.

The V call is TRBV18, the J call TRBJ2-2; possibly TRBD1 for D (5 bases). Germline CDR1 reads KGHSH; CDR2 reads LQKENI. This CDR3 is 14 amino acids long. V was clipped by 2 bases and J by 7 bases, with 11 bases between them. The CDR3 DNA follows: TGTGCCAGCTCACCATGGGGCTCTGGCGGGGAGCTGTTTTTT. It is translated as CASSPWGSGGELFF.

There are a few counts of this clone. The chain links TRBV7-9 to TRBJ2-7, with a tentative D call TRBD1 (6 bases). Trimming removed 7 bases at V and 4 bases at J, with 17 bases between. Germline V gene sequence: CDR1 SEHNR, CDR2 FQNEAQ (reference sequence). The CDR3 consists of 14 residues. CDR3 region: CASTPVGAGYEQYF. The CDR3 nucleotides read TGTGCCAGCACCCCAGTGGGGGCCGGGTACGAGCAGTACTTC.

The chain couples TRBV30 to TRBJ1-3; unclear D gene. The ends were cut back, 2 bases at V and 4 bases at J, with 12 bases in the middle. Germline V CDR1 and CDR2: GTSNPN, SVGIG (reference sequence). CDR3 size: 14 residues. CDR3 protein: CAWSPAMWGNTIYF. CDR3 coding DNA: TGTGCCTGGAGTCCCGCGATGTGGGGAAACACCATATATTTT.

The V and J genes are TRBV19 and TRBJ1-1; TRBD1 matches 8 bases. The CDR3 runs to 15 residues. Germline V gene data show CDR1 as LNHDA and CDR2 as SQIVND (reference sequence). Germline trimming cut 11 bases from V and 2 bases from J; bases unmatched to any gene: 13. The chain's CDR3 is CAVILPGQDNTEAFF. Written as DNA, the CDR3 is TGTGCCGTCATATTACCGGGACAGGATAACACTGAAGCTTTCTTT.

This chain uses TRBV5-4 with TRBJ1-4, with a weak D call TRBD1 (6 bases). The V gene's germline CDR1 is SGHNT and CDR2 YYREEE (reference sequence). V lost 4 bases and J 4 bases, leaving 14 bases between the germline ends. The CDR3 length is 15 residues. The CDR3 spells CASSTRTDRNEKLFF. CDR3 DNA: TGTGCCAGCAGCACACGGACAGACCGTAATGAAAAACTGTTTTTT.

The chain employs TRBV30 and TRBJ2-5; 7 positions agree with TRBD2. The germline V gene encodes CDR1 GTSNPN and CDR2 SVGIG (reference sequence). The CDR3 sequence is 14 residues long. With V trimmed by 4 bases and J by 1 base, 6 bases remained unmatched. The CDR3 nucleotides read TGTGCCTGGACAGGCGGGAGTTTCCAAGAGACCCAGTACTTC. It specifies CAWTGGSFQETQYF.

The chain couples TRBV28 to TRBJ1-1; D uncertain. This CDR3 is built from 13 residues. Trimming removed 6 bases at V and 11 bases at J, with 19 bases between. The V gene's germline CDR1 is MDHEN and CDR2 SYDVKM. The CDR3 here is CASSPPSGRDAFF. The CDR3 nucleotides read TGTGCCAGCAGCCCTCCGTCGGGGAGAGACGCTTTCTTT.

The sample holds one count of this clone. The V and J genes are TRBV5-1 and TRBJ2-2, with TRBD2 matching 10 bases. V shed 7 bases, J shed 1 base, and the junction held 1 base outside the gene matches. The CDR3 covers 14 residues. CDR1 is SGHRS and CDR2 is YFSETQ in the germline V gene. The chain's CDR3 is CASRTSGNTGELFF. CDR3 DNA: TGCGCCAGCCGGACTAGCGGGAACACCGGGGAGCTGTTTTTT.

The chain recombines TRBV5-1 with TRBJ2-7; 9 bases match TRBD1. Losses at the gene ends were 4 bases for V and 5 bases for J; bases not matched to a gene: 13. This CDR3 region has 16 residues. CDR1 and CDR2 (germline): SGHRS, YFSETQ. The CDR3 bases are TGCGCCAGCAGCCGTACATCCGGGACAGGGAGGGACGAGCAGTACTTC. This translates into CASSRTSGTGRDEQYF.

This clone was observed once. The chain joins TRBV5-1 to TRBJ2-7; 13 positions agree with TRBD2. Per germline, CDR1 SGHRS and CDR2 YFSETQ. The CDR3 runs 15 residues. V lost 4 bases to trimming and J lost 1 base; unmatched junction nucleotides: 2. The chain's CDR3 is CASSAGLAGSYEQYF. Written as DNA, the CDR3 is TGCGCCAGCAGCGCGGGACTAGCGGGATCCTACGAGCAGTACTTC.

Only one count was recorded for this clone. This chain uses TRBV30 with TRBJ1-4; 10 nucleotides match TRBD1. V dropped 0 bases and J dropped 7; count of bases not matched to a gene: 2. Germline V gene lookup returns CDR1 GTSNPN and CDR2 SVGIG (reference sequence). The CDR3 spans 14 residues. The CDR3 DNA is TGTGCCTGGAGTGTGACAGGGGGCGGTGAAAAACTGTTTTTT. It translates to CAWSVTGGGEKLFF. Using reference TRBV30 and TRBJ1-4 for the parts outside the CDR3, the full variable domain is SQTIHQWPATLVQPVGSPLSLECTVEGTSNPNLYWYRQAAGRGLQLLFYSVGIGQISSEVPQNLSASRPQDRQFILSSKKLLLSDSGFYLCAWSVTGGGEKLFFGSGTQLSVL.

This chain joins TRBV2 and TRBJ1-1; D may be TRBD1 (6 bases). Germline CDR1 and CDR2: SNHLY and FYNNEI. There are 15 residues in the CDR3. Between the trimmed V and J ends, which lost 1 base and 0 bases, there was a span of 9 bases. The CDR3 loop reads CASSEDSGVNTEAFF. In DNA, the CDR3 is TGTGCCAGCAGTGAAGACTCAGGGGTGAACACTGAAGCTTTCTTT.

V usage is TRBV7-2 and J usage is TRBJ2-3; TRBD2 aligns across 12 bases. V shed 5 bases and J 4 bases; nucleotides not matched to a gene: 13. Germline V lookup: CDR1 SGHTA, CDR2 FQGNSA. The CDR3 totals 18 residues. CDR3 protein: CASSEKGWPSGRADTQYF. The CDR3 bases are TGTGCCAGCAGCGAGAAGGGGTGGCCTAGCGGGAGGGCAGATACGCAGTATTTT. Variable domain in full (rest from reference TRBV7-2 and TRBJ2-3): GAGVSQSPSNKVTEKGKDVELRCDPISGHTALYWYRQSLGQGLEFLIYFQGNSAPDKSGLPSDRFSAERTGGSVSTLTIQRTQQEDSAVYLCASSEKGWPSGRADTQYFGPGTRLTVL.

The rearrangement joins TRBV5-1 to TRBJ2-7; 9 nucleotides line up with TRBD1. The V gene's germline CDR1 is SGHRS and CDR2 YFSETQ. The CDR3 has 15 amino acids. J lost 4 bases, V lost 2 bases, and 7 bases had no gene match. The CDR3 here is CASSFETGGGYEQYF. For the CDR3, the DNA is TGCGCCAGCAGCTTTGAGACAGGGGGGGGTTACGAGCAGTACTTC.

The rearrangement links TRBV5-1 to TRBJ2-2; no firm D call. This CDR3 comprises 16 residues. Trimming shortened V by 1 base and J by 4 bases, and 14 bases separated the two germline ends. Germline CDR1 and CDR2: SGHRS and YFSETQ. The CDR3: CASSLNFPTGTGELFF. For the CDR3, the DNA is TGCGCCAGCAGCTTGAATTTCCCGACGGGCACCGGGGAGCTGTTTTTT.

CDR3 nucleotide sequence: TGTGCCAGCTCACCAAGTCTGAGGACTAGCGGCCCGTACGAGCAGTACTTC. Amino acid sequence: CASSPSLRTSGPYEQYF. The V gene is TRBV18, the J gene TRBJ2-7, with 10 bases fitting TRBD2. CDR1 is KGHSH, CDR2 LQKENI, per germline. V lost 2 bases and J lost 4; bases outside the gene matches: 11. The CDR3 spans 17 residues.